One and the same sample provided the 10 T cell receptor beta chains below, sequenced in a study of blood T cell repertoires in COVID-19 (TCRdb year 2020). The protocol used for the library was the immunoSEQ multiplex PCR assay. Sourced from immuneACCESS, this table was stored by TCRdb with only in-frame sequences that have V and J called. A share of the clones is absent; for the studies checked, an unresolved V gene accounts for under half, and the remainder has no known explanation. This sample has around 230,000 clones in its table, and about nine tenths of those were observed once. 3.5% to 4% of the sample is held by the ten biggest clonotypes. The specimen sequenced was PBMCs or T cells enriched from blood (not recorded which). Receptors originate from a woman younger than 45 with acute COVID-19.

V and J are TRBV30 and TRBJ2-1, with TRBD2 matching 9 bases. The V segment lost 4 bases and the J segment 4 bases; nucleotides outside the gene matches: 8. This CDR3 spans 15 amino acids. Germline CDR1 reads GTSNPN; CDR2 reads SVGIG (reference sequence). CDR3: CAWNLEAGGYNEQFF. CDR3 sequence (DNA): TGTGCCTGGAACCTCGAAGCGGGGGGTTACAATGAGCAGTTCTTC. The entire variable domain, with the rest obtained from reference TRBV30 and TRBJ2-1, is as follows: SQTIHQWPATLVQPVGSPLSLECTVEGTSNPNLYWYRQAAGRGLQLLFYSVGIGQISSEVPQNLSASRPQDRQFILSSKKLLLSDSGFYLCAWNLEAGGYNEQFFGPGTRLTVL.

V is TRBV4-3 and J is TRBJ1-1; no clear D. The CDR3 covers 14 residues. V was clipped by 1 base and J by 0 bases, with 6 bases between them. CDR1 and CDR2 from the germline V gene are LGHNA and YSLEER. CDR3 in amino acids: CASSQATVNTEAFF. In nucleotides, the CDR3 is TGCGCCAGCAGCCAAGCTACAGTGAACACTGAAGCTTTCTTT.

This clone appeared a single time. This chain connects TRBV4-2 to TRBJ1-2, with D possibly being TRBD1 (5 bases). Between the trimmed V and J ends, which lost 4 bases and 3 bases, there was a span of 12 bases. Germline values: CDR1 LGHNA, CDR2 YNFKEQ. The CDR3 spans 14 residues. The CDR3 sequence is CASSPQGGDYGYTF. CDR3 DNA sequence: TGTGCCAGCAGCCCTCAGGGAGGGGACTATGGCTACACCTTC.

The rearrangement uses TRBV30 and TRBJ1-5; D gene uncertain. V was pared by 1 base and J by 2 bases, with 6 bases between. The CDR3 runs 13 residues. Germline V gene data show CDR1 as GTSNPN and CDR2 as SVGIG (reference sequence). CDR3 sequence reads: CAWSEEGNQPQHF. DNA of the CDR3: TGTGCCTGGAGTGAGGAGGGCAATCAGCCCCAGCATTTT. Full variable domain (rest looked up from reference TRBV30 and TRBJ1-5): SQTIHQWPATLVQPVGSPLSLECTVEGTSNPNLYWYRQAAGRGLQLLFYSVGIGQISSEVPQNLSASRPQDRQFILSSKKLLLSDSGFYLCAWSEEGNQPQHFGDGTRLSIL.

V and J are TRBV5-1 and TRBJ2-1; the D gene is possibly TRBD1 (6 bases). Deletions cut 0 bases from V and 4 bases from J, with 14 bases between. The CDR3 is 16 amino acids. Germline V lookup: CDR1 SGHRS, CDR2 YFSETQ. The CDR3 sequence is CASSLAQTGKYNEQFF. The CDR3 DNA follows: TGCGCCAGCAGCTTGGCCCAGACAGGTAAATACAATGAGCAGTTCTTC.

This clone was detected only once. The rearrangement uses TRBV21-1 and TRBJ2-5; TRBD2, as called in the table, went unchecked against the DNA. TRBV21-1 represents a pseudogene. This CDR3 contains 19 residues. The CDR3 coding sequence is TGTGCCAGCAGCAAAGTAAGCGGGACTAGCGGGGAGGTCCAAGAGACCCAGTACTTC. Its protein product is CASSKVSGTSGEVQETQYF.

This clone was seen once. The V call is TRBV7-2, the J call TRBJ1-2; D perhaps matches TRBD1 (5 bases). The germline V gene has CDR1 SGHTA and CDR2 FQGNSA. The CDR3 runs to 13 residues. V lost 3 bases and J 8 bases, leaving 13 bases between the germline ends. CDR3 bases: TGTGCCAGCAGCTTGAGCCAGGGAAACGGCTACACCTTC. This translates into CASSLSQGNGYTF.

The chain carries TRBV9 and TRBJ1-5; 8 nucleotides agree with TRBD1. V lost 7 bases, J lost 6 bases, and 9 bases stayed unmatched. This CDR3 has 14 amino acids. The germline V gene encodes CDR1 SGDLS and CDR2 YYNGEE. In nucleotides, the CDR3 is TGTGCCAGCGGCCCCGGGACAGGAGTTCAGCCCCAGCATTTT. Translating gives CASGPGTGVQPQHF.

The rearrangement uses TRBV9 and TRBJ1-1; a possible D gene is TRBD1 (5 bases). Trimming took 0 bases from V and 0 from J, leaving 9 bases between them. Germline V gives CDR1 SGDLS, CDR2 YYNGEE. The CDR3 spans 15 residues. The CDR3 DNA reads as TGTGCCAGCAGCGTAGCAGGGTTCATGAACACTGAAGCTTTCTTT. Translation: CASSVAGFMNTEAFF.

This clone showed up just once. DNA of the CDR3: TGTGCCAGCAGCCCTGGGGACAGGGTCCAGCCCCAGCATTTT. This sequence encodes CASSPGDRVQPQHF. The chain couples TRBV6-2 or TRBV6-3 to TRBJ1-5, with 9 bases aligning to TRBD1. The trim removed 6 bases at V and 7 bases at J, leaving 7 bases unmatched. Germline-derived CDR1 and CDR2 are MNHEY and SVGEGT. The CDR3 runs 14 residues.